The 17 T cell receptor beta chains below were found in one sample sequenced in a study of shared clonotypes between healthy human individuals. The data were produced by immunoSEQ multiplex PCR, yet TCRdb's version contains in-frame clones alone and is incomplete. This sample has over 1.5 million clones, with 98% found just once. The specimen sequenced was naive CD4+ T cells sorted from blood. Subset defined: CD45RA+ positively selected. Receptors originate from a man aged 30 to 45 in good health.

Only one count was recorded for this clone. The rearrangement uses TRBV28 and TRBJ1-1; D gene uncertain. Trimming removed 7 bases at V and 1 base at J, with 13 bases between. Germline V gene lookup returns CDR1 MDHEN and CDR2 SYDVKM. This CDR3 region has 14 residues. The CDR3 sequence is CASTQTARNTEAFF. CDR3 sequence (DNA): TGTGCCAGCACCCAGACCGCCAGGAACACTGAAGCTTTCTTT. Supplemented by reference TRBV28 and TRBJ1-1, the full variable domain reads DVKVTQSSRYLVKRTGEKVFLECVQDMDHENMFWYRQDPGLGLRLIYFSYDVKMKEKGDIPEGYSVSREKKERFSLILESASTNQTSMYLCASTQTARNTEAFFGQGTRLTVV.

The rearrangement joins TRBV28 to TRBJ1-5; D remains unclear. CDR3 size: 17 residues. Germline-derived CDR1 and CDR2 are MDHEN and SYDVKM. Trimming left V 7 bases short and J 2 bases short, with 21 bases between. The CDR3 protein is CASTLPGAKAGNQPQHF. CDR3 in DNA: TGTGCCAGCACCTTACCCGGCGCCAAGGCAGGCAATCAGCCCCAGCATTTT.

About this clone: At one of its ends the junction is not consistent with the germline gene, which may arise from a read error. The chain carries TRBV5-1 and TRBJ2-7; 8 nucleotides line up with TRBD2. The germline V gene has CDR1 SGHRS and CDR2 YFSETQ. The CDR3 sequence is 15 residues long. CDR3 protein: CASNLMSGGIDEQYF. The CDR3 nucleotides read TGCGCCAGCAACTTGATGTCGGGGGGGATCGACGAGCAGTACTTC.

The gene calls are TRBV11-2 and TRBJ2-5; 7 nucleotides agree with TRBD1. V was pared by 5 bases and J by 5 bases, with 5 bases of the junction left unmatched. Germline-derived CDR1 and CDR2 are SGHAT and FQNNGV. The CDR3 totals 13 residues. Here the CDR3 DNA reads TGTGCCAGCAGCCAGGACAGGTTGGAGACCCAGTACTTC. It specifies CASSQDRLETQYF.

The J gene is TRBJ2-2, the V gene TRBV5-1, with 9 bases lining up with TRBD1. This CDR3 contains 17 residues. Per the germline V gene, CDR1 is SGHRS and CDR2 is YFSETQ. J was trimmed by 4 bases and V by 0 bases; bases with no gene match: 7. The CDR3 is CASSLAYGQGLTGELFF. The CDR3 nucleotides are TGCGCCAGCAGCTTGGCCTACGGACAGGGGCTCACCGGGGAGCTGTTTTTT.

The J gene is TRBJ2-2, the V gene TRBV6-5, with D unclear. CDR1 is MNHEY and CDR2 is SVGAGI in the germline V gene. V lost 3 bases to trimming and J lost 6 bases, with 14 bases between them. The CDR3 totals 15 residues. The CDR3 loop is CASSYTLGLPGELFF. The CDR3 DNA reads as TGTGCCAGCAGTTATACGCTCGGGTTGCCCGGGGAGCTGTTTTTT.

This clone was recorded only once. The CDR3 here is CASSPGRGGNEKLFF. The DNA for the CDR3 is TGTGCCAGCAGCCCTGGTAGGGGCGGCAATGAAAAACTGTTTTTT. The gene calls are TRBV7-9 and TRBJ1-4, with a possible D match to TRBD1 (5 bases). Trimming cost V 5 bases and J 5 bases, with 15 bases left between them. The CDR3 sequence is 15 residues long. The germline V gene encodes CDR1 SEHNR and CDR2 FQNEAQ (reference sequence).

The V and J genes are TRBV6-6 and TRBJ2-1; D is ambiguous. The CDR3 extends over 14 amino acids. Per germline, CDR1 MNHNY and CDR2 SVGAGI (reference sequence). V was clipped by 7 bases and J by 0 bases, with 10 bases between them. This chain's CDR3 is CASKPELSYNEQFF. CDR3 coding DNA: TGTGCCAGCAAGCCGGAGCTCTCCTACAATGAGCAGTTCTTC.

This chain connects TRBV5-4 to TRBJ2-1; D unresolved. The CDR3 is made up of 17 amino acids. V was shortened by 0 bases and J by 2 bases, with 15 bases between the two germline ends. Germline-derived CDR1 and CDR2 are SGHNT and YYREEE (reference sequence). In nucleotides, the CDR3 is TGTGCCAGCAGCTTGGATGGGCGGCTACAGACCTACAATGAGCAGTTCTTC. Residues: CASSLDGRLQTYNEQFF.

Here the CDR3 reads CASRRTSGRATMADTQYF. CDR3 nucleotide sequence: TGTGCCAGCAGGCGGACTAGCGGGAGAGCTACTATGGCGGATACGCAGTATTTT. The rearrangement links TRBV27 to TRBJ2-3; TRBD2 aligns across 13 bases. V was pared by 6 bases and J by 6 bases, with 15 bases of the junction left unmatched. CDR3 size: 18 residues. Germline V gene lookup returns CDR1 MNHEY and CDR2 SMNVEV (reference sequence).

The table lists this clone with a count of one. The chain has TRBV5-1 and TRBJ1-1; D call uncertain. The CDR3 is 14 residues long. The germline gives CDR1 SGHRS, CDR2 YFSETQ. Between the trimmed V and J ends, which lost 4 bases and 2 bases, there was a span of 12 bases. The CDR3 loop reads CASSPAPENTEAFF. CDR3 sequence (DNA): TGCGCCAGCAGCCCGGCACCGGAAAACACTGAAGCTTTCTTT.

This clone appeared once. The gene calls are TRBV15 and TRBJ2-2; 10 nucleotides agree with TRBD2. The germline gives CDR1 LNHNV, CDR2 YYDKDF (reference sequence). The CDR3 runs to 19 residues. The V and J ends lost 4 bases and 5 bases, in that order; junction bases with no gene match: 16. The CDR3 here is CATSTEERLAGLRTGELFF. The CDR3 nucleotides read TGTGCCACCAGCACGGAGGAGAGACTAGCGGGTTTGAGGACCGGGGAGCTGTTTTTT.

J is TRBJ2-3 and V is TRBV6-5; D remains ambiguous. V lost 6 bases to trimming and J lost 6 bases, with 16 bases between them. Germline loops: CDR1 MNHEY, CDR2 SVGAGI. This CDR3 has 14 residues. CDR3 DNA: TGTGCCAGCAGCATGGTCCACGGTCTGGATACGCAGTATTTT. This sequence encodes CASSMVHGLDTQYF.

Note on this clone: Other DNA sequences in the sample encode the same CDR3. The V gene is TRBV7-9, the J gene TRBJ2-3; perhaps TRBD2 as D (6 bases). Germline V lookup: CDR1 SEHNR, CDR2 FQNEAQ (reference sequence). Trimming stripped 1 base from V and 6 bases from J, with 11 bases between. This CDR3 spans 14 amino acids. CDR3 coding DNA: TGTGCCAGCAGCTTAGGGGGACTGACGGATACGCAGTATTTT. Translation: CASSLGGLTDTQYF.

V is TRBV5-4 and J is TRBJ2-2, with 10 bases matching TRBD2. The CDR3 runs to 17 residues. The V segment lost 4 bases and the J segment 2 bases; nucleotides outside the gene matches: 8. CDR1 SGHNT and CDR2 YYREEE come from the germline V gene (reference sequence). CDR3 in DNA: TGTGCCAGCAGCCCGTCTAGCGGGAGAGGTAACACCGGGGAGCTGTTTTTT. Amino acid sequence: CASSPSSGRGNTGELFF.

The chain employs TRBV7-2 and TRBJ2-7; D might be TRBD1 (6 bases). Deletions cut 5 bases from V and 3 bases from J, with 14 bases between. This CDR3 has 14 residues. Germline CDR1 is SGHTA and CDR2 is FQGNSA. The CDR3 nucleotides are TGTGCCAGCAGCCCAAGTGGGGGCCGCTACGAGCAGTACTTC. Translated: CASSPSGGRYEQYF. Together with reference TRBV7-2 and TRBJ2-7, the CDR3 gives the full variable domain: GAGVSQSPSNKVTEKGKDVELRCDPISGHTALYWYRQSLGQGLEFLIYFQGNSAPDKSGLPSDRFSAERTGGSVSTLTIQRTQQEDSAVYLCASSPSGGRYEQYFGPGTRLTVT.

This chain links TRBV30 with TRBJ1-5; D perhaps matches TRBD1 (5 bases). Trimming took 2 bases from V and 4 from J, leaving 12 bases between them. CDR3 length: 14 residues. Germline CDR1 GTSNPN, CDR2 SVGIG (reference sequence). The CDR3 reads CAWSHGRVNQPQHF. CDR3 nucleotide sequence: TGTGCCTGGAGTCACGGCAGGGTAAATCAGCCCCAGCATTTT.